This entry lists 29 T cell receptor beta chains sequenced from one sample in a study of tumor-infiltrating lymphocytes in primary liver carcinoma. Investigators took RNA and DNA out together from 20-30 mg of unsorted bulk tissue. Total RNA amounting to around 530 ng was the source from which TCR beta cDNA was made with a constant-region primer. Slightly modified ARM-PCR, run as three nested multiplex PCR rounds, produced the TCR beta libraries. PCR rounds one and two used TRBV1-TRBV30 forward primers with a C-beta reverse primer for roughly 9 cycles each. One entry per CDR3 protein results from TCRdb running MiXCR on the multiplex PCR reads. The sample contains over 100,000 distinct CDR3 sequences, around two thirds of which appear only once. Sequencing was done on a sample of tumor-adjacent normal liver tissue. Receptor source: a woman in her fifties or sixties with primary liver carcinoma and hepatitis B virus infection.

With regard to this clonotype: The junction does not match germline at one end; this may be a read error. The V call is TRBV11-2, the J call TRBJ1-1, with a tentative D call TRBD1 (6 bases). Germline CDR1 reads SGHAT; CDR2 reads FQNNGV. CDR3 length equals 13 residues. The DNA for the CDR3 is TGTGCCGGCAGGTTAGATGCAGGGGTTGAAGCTTTCTTT. Amino acid sequence: CAGRLDAGVEAFF.

This clonotype was seen at least ten times. This is likely a read error, given that the CDR3 carries no conserved phenylalanine or tryptophan at its end. J is TRBJ2-1 and V is TRBV6-6, with 11 positions matching TRBD2. V trimming: 5 bases; J trimming: 5 bases; junction bases outside the gene matches: 5. The length of the CDR3 is 15 residues. Per the germline V gene, CDR1 is MNHNY and CDR2 is SVGAGI (reference sequence). Here the CDR3 DNA reads TGTGCCAGCAGTCCTACTAGCGGGAGACACAATGAGCAGTTCTCC. Translated: CASSPTSGRHNEQFS.

The V and J genes are TRBV11-1 and TRBJ2-6; the D gene is possibly TRBD2 (6 bases). V was shortened by 5 bases and J by 3 bases, with 11 bases between the two germline ends. Germline CDR1 is SGHAT and CDR2 is FQDESV (reference sequence). CDR3 length equals 15 residues. CDR3: CASSTSGVGANVLTF. The CDR3 DNA reads as TGTGCCAGCAGCACCTCGGGGGTTGGGGCCAACGTCCTGACTTTC.

Concerning this clonotype itself: A read error may produce the germline difference seen at one junction end. The V call is TRBV11-2, the J call TRBJ2-5, with D possibly being TRBD1 (5 bases). CDR3 length equals 14 residues. Germline V gene lookup returns CDR1 SGHAT and CDR2 FQNNGV. CDR3 in amino acids: CDSRLEFRVETKYF. The CDR3 nucleotides are TGTGACAGCAGATTAGAGTTCAGGGTTGAGACCAAGTACTTC.

J is TRBJ2-5 and V is TRBV5-4; 7 bases are shared with TRBD1. The CDR3 contains 14 residues. Unmatched junction bases numbered 8, after V lost 5 bases and J lost 4 bases. Germline V gene data show CDR1 as SGHNT and CDR2 as YYREEE (reference sequence). The CDR3 DNA follows: TGTGCCAGCAGTACGGAACAGGGGATAGAGACCCAGTACTTC. This codes for CASSTEQGIETQYF.

J is TRBJ2-1 and V is TRBV6-2 or TRBV6-3; D perhaps matches TRBD2 (6 bases). CDR1 MNHEY and CDR2 SVGEGT come from the germline V gene. CDR3 length: 14 residues. V lost 2 bases to trimming and J lost 9 bases, with 14 bases between them. This chain's CDR3 is CASSYAGGLREQFF. The CDR3 nucleotides read TGTGCCAGCAGTTACGCTGGAGGGCTGCGTGAGCAGTTCTTC.

Notes on this clonotype: A much larger clone is a single base away; this may be a read error. Because it lacks the conserved phenylalanine or tryptophan at the end, this CDR3 is likely a read error. This rearrangement joins TRBV12-3 or TRBV12-4 to TRBJ2-7; TRBD2 agrees at 10 bases. This CDR3 comprises 17 residues. Trimming removed 1 base from V and 2 bases from J; junction bases left unmatched: 8. The CDR3 is CASSLGLLAGLTYEQYL. The CDR3, as DNA: TGTGCCAGCAGTTTAGGCCTACTAGCGGGACTAACCTACGAGCAGTACCTC.

This chain uses TRBV6-1 with TRBJ2-1; TRBD2 aligns across 10 bases. Trimming removed 7 bases from V and 8 bases from J; junction bases left unmatched: 14. This CDR3 region has 16 residues. Per the germline V gene, CDR1 is MNHNS and CDR2 is SASEGT. In nucleotides, the CDR3 is TGTGCCAGCAATGTACGGTGGGCTAGCGGGAGCTATGAGCAGTTCTTC. Encoded protein: CASNVRWASGSYEQFF.

There are a few counts of this clonotype. The gene calls are TRBV11-2 and TRBJ2-1; D call uncertain. The J call may be incorrect, as the DNA end agrees better with TRBJ2-7. Germline-derived CDR1 and CDR2 are SGHAT and FQNNGV. The CDR3 has 13 residues. CDR3 amino acids: CASGSAQFNEQYF. As DNA, the CDR3 is TGTGCCAGCGGCTCAGCCCAGTTCAATGAGCAGTACTTC.

About this clonotype: An end of the junction does not agree with germline; a read error may underlie this. The gene calls are TRBV29-1 and TRBJ2-2; tentatively, D is TRBD2 (6 bases). CDR1 SQVTM and CDR2 ANQGSEA come from the germline V gene. The CDR3 has 14 amino acids. The CDR3 loop is CSAWGGKNTAELFF. The CDR3 region has the DNA TGCAGCGCCTGGGGCGGGAAAAACACCGCGGAGCTGTTTTTT.

Regarding this clonotype: Germline is not matched at one junction end, which may reflect a read error. The chain recombines TRBV7-8 with TRBJ2-1; perhaps TRBD2 as D (6 bases). The CDR3 is made up of 16 amino acids. Germline CDR1 is SGHVS and CDR2 is FQNEAQ. CDR3 in DNA: TGCGCCAGCAGCCCCGGGAGACTATCCTTTTACATTGAGCAGTTCTTC. It is translated as CASSPGRLSFYIEQFF.

This clonotype was detected ten times or more. The chain combines TRBV28 with TRBJ1-4; 7 nucleotides agree with TRBD1. Unmatched junction bases numbered 7, after V lost 5 bases and J lost 7 bases. Germline V lookup: CDR1 MDHEN, CDR2 SYDVKM. This CDR3 comprises 14 residues. In DNA form, the CDR3 reads TGTGCCAGCAGTATGACAGGGTTTGTTGAAAAACTGTTTTTT. Protein: CASSMTGFVEKLFF. Supplemented by reference TRBV28 and TRBJ1-4, the full variable domain reads DVKVTQSSRYLVKRTGEKVFLECVQDMDHENMFWYRQDPGLGLRLIYFSYDVKMKEKGDIPEGYSVSREKKERFSLILESASTNQTSMYLCASSMTGFVEKLFFGSGTQLSVL.

As to this clonotype: At one of its ends the junction is not consistent with the germline gene, which may arise from a read error. The chain employs TRBV5-4 and TRBJ1-1; D remains unclear. The CDR3 covers 14 residues. CDR1 is SGHNT, CDR2 YYREEE, per germline (reference sequence). This CDR3 is CVSSLRVDVTEAFF. CDR3 bases: TGTGTCAGCAGCTTGAGGGTGGACGTCACTGAAGCTTTCTTT.

About this clonotype itself: The CDR3 carries no conserved terminal phenylalanine or tryptophan, so it likely arises from a read error. This chain uses TRBV11-2 with TRBJ2-4; 7 bases match TRBD2. There are 12 residues in the CDR3. CDR1 is SGHAT and CDR2 is FQNNGV in the germline V gene. J gave up 7 bases and V 4 bases, and 1 base lay outside the gene matches. The CDR3 spells CASSWRGNIQYS. Here the CDR3 DNA reads TGTGCCAGCAGCTGGCGGGGGAACATTCAGTACTCC.

As for this clonotype: A much larger clone lies one base from this, so it may be a read error. The chain employs TRBV7-8 and TRBJ1-4; no reliable D call. Germline assignment: CDR1 SGHVS and CDR2 FQNEAQ. The CDR3 runs to 14 residues. As DNA, the CDR3 is TGTGCCAGCAGCTCCCCGAGGCTCAATGAAGAACTGTTTTTT. Protein sequence: CASSSPRLNEELFF.

As to this clonotype: A much larger clone lies one base from this, so it may be a read error. As the CDR3 is not closed by the conserved phenylalanine or tryptophan, this likely results from a read error. The J gene is TRBJ2-3, the V gene TRBV7-8; no reliable D call. Per the germline V gene, CDR1 is SGHVS and CDR2 is FQNEAQ. The CDR3 extends over 12 amino acids. The V and J ends lost 3 bases and 6 bases respectively, with 7 bases between them. CDR3 in amino acids: CASSFLLDTQYC. CDR3 nucleotide sequence: TGTGCCAGCAGCTTCCTTCTCGATACGCAGTATTGT.

With regard to this clonotype: At one boundary the junction diverges from the germline segment, which might be a read error. The V gene is TRBV7-8, the J gene TRBJ2-7, with D perhaps TRBD2 (6 bases). This CDR3 contains 15 residues. Germline CDR1 SGHVS, CDR2 FQNEAQ. CDR3 loop: CTSILGGFLSYEQYF. The CDR3 nucleotides are TGTACCAGCATCCTGGGGGGTTTCCTCTCCTACGAGCAGTACTTC.

A remark on this clonotype: At one boundary the junction diverges from the germline segment, which might be a read error. The chain combines TRBV12-3 or TRBV12-4 with TRBJ2-5; D not certain. The CDR3 has 11 residues. The CDR3 DNA sequence: TGTGCCAGAAGGTACCAAGAGACGCAGTACTTC. Protein: CARRYQETQYF.

Concerning this clonotype: Relative to the germline gene, one junction end is altered; a read error may explain this. V and J are TRBV29-1 and TRBJ2-1; 7 positions agree with TRBD2. Germline CDR1 and CDR2: SQVTM and ANQGSEA. The CDR3 extends over 16 amino acids. CDR3 loop: CGVADPTSELHNGRFF. In nucleotides, the CDR3 is TGCGGCGTTGCAGACCCCACTAGCGAACTACACAATGGGCGGTTCTTC.

This clonotype occurred once. The V gene is TRBV12-3 or TRBV12-4, the J gene TRBJ2-7; D uncertain. The V gene lost 6 bases and the J gene lost 10 bases, with 19 bases spanning the gap. The CDR3 extends over 13 amino acids. In nucleotides, the CDR3 is TGTGCCAGCAGCCGAACAGAGTCCTACGGTCAGTACTTC. Encoded protein: CASSRTESYGQYF.

This rearrangement joins TRBV11-2 to TRBJ1-2; TRBD1 matches at 9 bases. The CDR3 runs 15 residues. Trimming took 5 bases from V and 14 from J; bases not matched to a gene: 18. Per the germline V gene, CDR1 is SGHAT and CDR2 is FQNNGV. CDR3 amino acids: CASSPWDRDRFGYTF. The CDR3 DNA sequence: TGTGCCAGCAGCCCCTGGGACAGGGATAGATTTGGTTATACCTTC.

The J gene is TRBJ2-3, the V gene TRBV11-3; 8 nucleotides line up with TRBD2. V was pared by 5 bases and J by 12 bases, with 13 bases of the junction left unmatched. The CDR3 spans 14 residues. CDR1 is SGHNT and CDR2 is YENEEA in the germline V gene. The CDR3 sequence: CASSIRTSTDIQYF. The CDR3 DNA is TGTGCCAGCAGCATCAGGACTAGCACAGATATACAGTATTTT.

This chain links TRBV11-2 with TRBJ1-1; D possibly corresponds to TRBD1 (5 bases). CDR1 is SGHAT, CDR2 FQNNGV, per germline. Trimming removed 6 bases from V and 4 bases from J, with 18 bases in between. CDR3 length equals 15 residues. CDR3 amino acids: CASSPGTGMVTEAFF. CDR3 DNA sequence: TGTGCCAGCAGTCCCGGGACGGGAATGGTCACTGAAGCTTTCTTT.

Concerning this clonotype itself: At one end, the junction sequence differs from germline, possibly due to a read error. The CDR3 loop is CVSSYGGKTSGSEQYF. The CDR3 nucleotides are TGTGTCAGCAGCTACGGCGGGAAGACATCGGGAAGCGAGCAGTACTTC. The chain links TRBV11-2 to TRBJ2-7; possible D gene TRBD2, 6 bases. CDR1 is SGHAT, CDR2 FQNNGV, per germline. The CDR3 is 16 residues long.

The J gene is TRBJ2-1, the V gene TRBV11-1, with no clear D. This CDR3 is built from 17 residues. CDR1 and CDR2 from the germline V gene are SGHAT and FQDESV (reference sequence). Trimming shortened V by 5 bases and J by 4 bases, and 21 bases separated the two germline ends. The chain's CDR3 is CASSLPASAGSYNEQFF. The CDR3 coding sequence is TGTGCCAGCAGCCTCCCGGCTAGTGCAGGCTCTTACAATGAGCAGTTCTTC. The variable domain in full, completed from reference TRBV11-1 and TRBJ2-1, reads EAEVAQSPRYKITEKSQAVAFWCDPISGHATLYWYRQILGQGPELLVQFQDESVVDDSQLPKDRFSAERLKGVDSTLKIQPAELGDSAMYLCASSLPASAGSYNEQFFGPGTRLTVL.

As to this clonotype: This may stem from a read error, because a much larger clone lies one nucleotide away. The chain carries TRBV28 and TRBJ2-1, with TRBD2 as a possible D gene (5 bases). Germline V gene lookup returns CDR1 MDHEN and CDR2 SYDVKM. This CDR3 has 14 amino acids. CDR3 sequence reads: CACSLGGSRYEQFF. The CDR3 DNA sequence: TGTGCCTGCAGTCTAGGAGGTAGCCGGTATGAGCAGTTCTTC.

To note about this clonotype: The germline gene is not matched at one end of the junction; a read error may be the cause. The J gene is TRBJ2-6, the V gene TRBV29-1, with 7 bases lining up with TRBD1. This CDR3 has 19 residues. Germline V CDR1 and CDR2: SQVTM, ANQGSEA. The CDR3 coding sequence is TGCAGCGTTGAAGCCCCCCCCGGAACAGGGGATACTGGGGCCAACGTCCTGATTTTC. This sequence encodes CSVEAPPGTGDTGANVLIF.

The rearrangement joins TRBV10-3 to TRBJ1-1, with a possible D match to TRBD1 (6 bases). From germline, CDR1 is ENHRY and CDR2 SYGVKD. The CDR3 contains 15 residues. Deletions cut 10 bases from V and 3 bases from J, with 21 bases between. The CDR3 spells CATNTVAGAYTEAFF. The CDR3 DNA follows: TGTGCCACCAACACTGTCGCGGGGGCCTACACTGAAGCTTTCTTT.

The J gene is TRBJ2-5, the V gene TRBV4-1; TRBD2 aligns across 8 bases. The CDR3 consists of 15 residues. CDR1 and CDR2 (germline): MGHRA, YSYEKL. Trimming took 5 bases from V and 5 from J; bases not matched to a gene: 10. The CDR3, as DNA: TGCGCCAGCAGCTCGCCCGGACTAGCTCGGGAGACCCAGTACTTC. This translates into CASSSPGLARETQYF.